One and the same sample provided the 5 T cell receptor beta chains below, sequenced in a study of CD8 T cells in ankylosing spondylitis. TCRdb re-called the 5' RACE reads through MiXCR, storing one row per CDR3 protein. The table records about 320,000 distinct CDR3 sequences, more than 9% of them present only once. The sample taken for sequencing was blood, either unsorted or a sorted T cell fraction (not recorded which). All receptors derive from a female donor with ankylosing spondylitis or in good health (not recorded which).

In its sample, this clonotype was seen many times. The V gene is TRBV20-1, the J gene TRBJ2-3, with D maybe TRBD2 (6 bases). Germline V gene sequence: CDR1 DFQATT, CDR2 SNEGSKA (reference sequence). V shed 4 bases and J shed 2 bases, with 19 bases lying between them. The CDR3 is 16 residues long. The CDR3 nucleotides read TGCAGTGCTACAGCCTTACTAGCACCTGACACAGATACGCAGTATTTT. Its protein is CSATALLAPDTDTQYF.

J is TRBJ2-7 and V is TRBV28; D unresolved. Germline loops: CDR1 MDHEN, CDR2 SYDVKM. The V end lost 6 bases, the J end lost 4 bases, and 10 bases lay between the germline ends. The CDR3 totals 12 residues. In DNA, the CDR3 is TGTGCCAGCAGACCTCGCGGTTACGAGCAGTACTTC. Translated, it gives CASRPRGYEQYF.

This clonotype was counted ten times or more. This chain joins TRBV20-1 and TRBJ2-7; 7 bases agree with TRBD1. Germline CDR1 reads DFQATT; CDR2 reads SNEGSKA (reference sequence). The CDR3 length is 16 residues. V lost 1 base to trimming and J lost 3 bases; unmatched junction nucleotides: 12. The CDR3 loop is CSARVPRQGADYEQYF. The CDR3 DNA reads TGCAGTGCTAGAGTTCCCCGACAGGGTGCTGACTACGAGCAGTACTTC.

This clonotype was seen at least ten times. The V call is TRBV5-1, the J call TRBJ2-1, with 9 bases identical to TRBD2. The ends lost 0 bases at V and 8 bases at J; junction bases unmatched: 0. The CDR3 covers 13 residues. Germline values: CDR1 SGHRS, CDR2 YFSETQ. CDR3 in amino acids: CASSLGTSDEQFF. CDR3 DNA: TGCGCCAGCAGCTTGGGGACTAGCGATGAGCAGTTCTTC. Using reference TRBV5-1 and TRBJ2-1 for the parts outside the CDR3, the full variable domain is KAGVTQTPRYLIKTRGQQVTLSCSPISGHRSVSWYQQTPGQGLQFLFEYFSETQRNKGNFPGRFSGRQFSNSRSEMNVSTLELGDSALYLCASSLGTSDEQFFGPGTRLTVL.

The chain employs TRBV27 and TRBJ2-2; 9 nucleotides match TRBD1. Germline loops: CDR1 MNHEY, CDR2 SMNVEV (reference sequence). V dropped 5 bases and J dropped 5; count of bases not matched to a gene: 9. The CDR3 is 16 amino acids. CDR3 residues: CASSVSGQGRTGELFF. CDR3 DNA: TGTGCCAGCAGTGTCTCTGGACAGGGGCGAACCGGGGAGCTGTTTTTT.